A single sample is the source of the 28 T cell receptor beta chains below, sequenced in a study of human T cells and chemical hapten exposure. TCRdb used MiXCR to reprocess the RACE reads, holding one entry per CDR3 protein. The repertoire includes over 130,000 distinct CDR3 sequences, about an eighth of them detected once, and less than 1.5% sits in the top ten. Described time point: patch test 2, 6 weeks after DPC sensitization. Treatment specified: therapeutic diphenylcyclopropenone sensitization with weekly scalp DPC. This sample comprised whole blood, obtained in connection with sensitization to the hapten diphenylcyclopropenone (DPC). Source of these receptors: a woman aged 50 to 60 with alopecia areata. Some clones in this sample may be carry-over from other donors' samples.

This chain's CDR3 is CASQFRRGLEETQYF. The CDR3 DNA reads TGTGCCAGTCAATTCAGGAGGGGGCTAGAGGAGACCCAGTACTTC. The V and J genes are TRBV19 and TRBJ2-5; D possibly corresponds to TRBD1 (7 bases). From germline, CDR1 is LNHDA and CDR2 SQIVND (reference sequence). V dropped 8 bases and J dropped 5 bases, with 21 bases sitting between them. The CDR3 spans 15 residues.

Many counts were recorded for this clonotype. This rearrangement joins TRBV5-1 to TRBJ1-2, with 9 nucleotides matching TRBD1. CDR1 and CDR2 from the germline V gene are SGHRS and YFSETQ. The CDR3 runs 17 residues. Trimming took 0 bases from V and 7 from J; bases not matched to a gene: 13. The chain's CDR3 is CASSLAARDRERSGYTF. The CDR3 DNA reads TGCGCCAGCAGCTTGGCCGCTCGGGACAGGGAAAGAAGTGGCTACACCTTC.

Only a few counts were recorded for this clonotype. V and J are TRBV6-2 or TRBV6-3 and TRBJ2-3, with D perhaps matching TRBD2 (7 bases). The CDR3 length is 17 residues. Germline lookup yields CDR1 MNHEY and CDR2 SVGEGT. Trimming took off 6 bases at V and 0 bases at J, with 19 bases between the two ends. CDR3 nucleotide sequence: TGTGCCAGCAGCCCACAGAGGGGGGGGACGAGCACAGATACGCAGTATTTT. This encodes CASSPQRGGTSTDTQYF.

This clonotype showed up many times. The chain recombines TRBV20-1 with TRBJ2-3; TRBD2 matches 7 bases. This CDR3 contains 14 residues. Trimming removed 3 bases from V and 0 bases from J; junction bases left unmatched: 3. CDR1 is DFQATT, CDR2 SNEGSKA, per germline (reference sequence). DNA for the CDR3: TGCAGTGCTAGCGGTAGCGGGAGCACAGATACGCAGTATTTT. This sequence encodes CSASGSGSTDTQYF.

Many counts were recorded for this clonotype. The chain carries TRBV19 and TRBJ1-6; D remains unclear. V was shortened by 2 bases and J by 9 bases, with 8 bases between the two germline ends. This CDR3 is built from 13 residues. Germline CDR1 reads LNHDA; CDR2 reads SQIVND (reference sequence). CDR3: CASSILQSSPLHF. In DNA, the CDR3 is TGTGCCAGTAGTATACTTCAGAGTTCACCCCTCCACTTT.

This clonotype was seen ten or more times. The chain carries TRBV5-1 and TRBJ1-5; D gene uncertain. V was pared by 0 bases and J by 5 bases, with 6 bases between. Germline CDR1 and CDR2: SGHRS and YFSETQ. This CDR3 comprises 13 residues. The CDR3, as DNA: TGCGCCAGCAGCTTGGACGGCTATCAGCCCCAGCATTTT. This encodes CASSLDGYQPQHF. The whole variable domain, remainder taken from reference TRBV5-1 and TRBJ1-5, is KAGVTQTPRYLIKTRGQQVTLSCSPISGHRSVSWYQQTPGQGLQFLFEYFSETQRNKGNFPGRFSGRQFSNSRSEMNVSTLELGDSALYLCASSLDGYQPQHFGDGTRLSIL.

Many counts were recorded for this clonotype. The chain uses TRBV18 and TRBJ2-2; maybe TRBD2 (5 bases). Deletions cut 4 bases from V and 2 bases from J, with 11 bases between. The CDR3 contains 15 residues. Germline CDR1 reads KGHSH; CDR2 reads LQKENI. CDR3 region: CASSQGRANTGELFF. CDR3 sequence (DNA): TGTGCCAGCTCACAAGGGCGGGCTAACACCGGGGAGCTGTTTTTT.

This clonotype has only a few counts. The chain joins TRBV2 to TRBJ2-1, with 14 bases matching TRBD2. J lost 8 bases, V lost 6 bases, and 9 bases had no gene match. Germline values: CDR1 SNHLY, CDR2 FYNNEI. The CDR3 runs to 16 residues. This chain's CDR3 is CASSRLAGGIGDEQFF. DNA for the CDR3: TGTGCCAGCAGCAGACTAGCGGGAGGGATCGGGGATGAGCAGTTCTTC.

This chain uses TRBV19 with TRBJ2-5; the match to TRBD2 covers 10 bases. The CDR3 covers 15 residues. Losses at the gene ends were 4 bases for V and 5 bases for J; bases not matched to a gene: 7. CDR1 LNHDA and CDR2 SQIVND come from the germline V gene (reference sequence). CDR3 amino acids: CASSTGLADGETQYF. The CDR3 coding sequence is TGTGCCAGTAGTACCGGACTAGCGGACGGCGAGACCCAGTACTTC.

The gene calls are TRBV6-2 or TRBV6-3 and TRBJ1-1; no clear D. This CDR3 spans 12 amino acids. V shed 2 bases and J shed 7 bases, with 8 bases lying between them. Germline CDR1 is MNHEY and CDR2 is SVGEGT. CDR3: CASSYRASEAFF. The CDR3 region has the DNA TGTGCCAGCAGTTACAGGGCGAGTGAAGCTTTCTTT.

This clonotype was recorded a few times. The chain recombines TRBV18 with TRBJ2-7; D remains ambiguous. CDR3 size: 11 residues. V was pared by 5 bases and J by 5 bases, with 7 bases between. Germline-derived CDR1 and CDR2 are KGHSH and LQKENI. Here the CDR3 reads CASSTTDEQYF. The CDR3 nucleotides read TGTGCCAGCTCAACTACCGACGAGCAGTACTTC.

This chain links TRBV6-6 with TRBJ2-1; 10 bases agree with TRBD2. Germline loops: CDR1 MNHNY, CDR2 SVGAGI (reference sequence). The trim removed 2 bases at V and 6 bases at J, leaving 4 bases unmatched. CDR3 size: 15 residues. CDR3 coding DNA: TGTGCCAGCAGTTACCCCAGCGGGAGGGCCAATGAGCAGTTCTTC. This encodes CASSYPSGRANEQFF.

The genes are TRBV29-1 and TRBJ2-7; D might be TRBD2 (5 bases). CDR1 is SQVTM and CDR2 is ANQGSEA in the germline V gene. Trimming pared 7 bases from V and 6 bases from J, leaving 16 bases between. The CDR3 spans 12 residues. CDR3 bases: TGCAGCGGTTCCCCCGGTCGGGGCGAGCAGTACTTC. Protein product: CSGSPGRGEQYF.

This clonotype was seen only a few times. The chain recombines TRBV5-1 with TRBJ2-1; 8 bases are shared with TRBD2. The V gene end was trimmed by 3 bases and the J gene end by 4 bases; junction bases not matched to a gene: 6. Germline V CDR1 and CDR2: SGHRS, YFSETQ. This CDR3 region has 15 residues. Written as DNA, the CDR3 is TGCGCCAGCAGCTCAACTAGCGGCTCTTACAATGAGCAGTTCTTC. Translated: CASSSTSGSYNEQFF.

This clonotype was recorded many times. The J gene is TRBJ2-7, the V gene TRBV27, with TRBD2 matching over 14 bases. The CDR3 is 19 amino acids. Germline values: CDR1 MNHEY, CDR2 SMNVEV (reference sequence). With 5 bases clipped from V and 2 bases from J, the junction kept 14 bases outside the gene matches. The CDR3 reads CASSLLTPGLAGGPYEQYF. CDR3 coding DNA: TGTGCCAGCAGTCTTCTGACACCTGGACTAGCGGGAGGACCCTACGAGCAGTACTTC.

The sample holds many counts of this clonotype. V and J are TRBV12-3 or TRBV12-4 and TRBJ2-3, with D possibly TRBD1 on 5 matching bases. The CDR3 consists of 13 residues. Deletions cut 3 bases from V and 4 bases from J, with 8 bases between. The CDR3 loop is CASSFDSADTQYF. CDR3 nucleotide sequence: TGTGCCAGCAGTTTCGACAGCGCAGATACGCAGTATTTT.

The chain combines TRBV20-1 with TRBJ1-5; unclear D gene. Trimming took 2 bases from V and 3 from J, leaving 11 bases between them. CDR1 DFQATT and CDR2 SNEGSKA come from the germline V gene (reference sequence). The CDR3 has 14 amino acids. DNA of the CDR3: TGCAGTGCTAGAAAATCTGGGGTCAATCAGCCCCAGCATTTT. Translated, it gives CSARKSGVNQPQHF.

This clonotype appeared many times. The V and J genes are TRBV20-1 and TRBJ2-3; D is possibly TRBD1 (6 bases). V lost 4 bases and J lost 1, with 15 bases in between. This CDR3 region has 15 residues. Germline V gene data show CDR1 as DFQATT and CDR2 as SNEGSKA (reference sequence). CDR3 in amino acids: CSATEQGSGTDTQYF. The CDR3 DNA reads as TGCAGTGCTACCGAACAGGGTAGCGGCACAGATACGCAGTATTTT.

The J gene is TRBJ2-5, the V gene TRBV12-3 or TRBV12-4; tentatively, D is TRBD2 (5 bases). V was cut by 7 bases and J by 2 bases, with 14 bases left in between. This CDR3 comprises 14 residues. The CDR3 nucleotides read TGTGCCAGCACCCAACTAGGCGGGCAAGAGACCCAGTACTTC. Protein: CASTQLGGQETQYF.

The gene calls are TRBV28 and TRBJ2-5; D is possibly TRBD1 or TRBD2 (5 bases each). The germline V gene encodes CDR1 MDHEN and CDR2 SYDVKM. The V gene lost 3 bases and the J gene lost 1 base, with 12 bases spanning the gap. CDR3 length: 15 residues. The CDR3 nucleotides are TGTGCCAGCAGTTTGAGGCAGGGAGCCCAAGAGACCCAGTACTTC. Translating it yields CASSLRQGAQETQYF.

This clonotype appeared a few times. Here the CDR3 reads CASSQAERGNEQFF. The CDR3 DNA is TGCGCCAGCAGCCAAGCGGAGCGGGGGAATGAGCAGTTCTTC. V usage is TRBV4-1 and J usage is TRBJ2-1, with 8 positions matching TRBD2. The CDR3 has 14 residues. J lost 7 bases, V lost 1 base, and 3 bases had no gene match. Germline assignment: CDR1 MGHRA and CDR2 YSYEKL.

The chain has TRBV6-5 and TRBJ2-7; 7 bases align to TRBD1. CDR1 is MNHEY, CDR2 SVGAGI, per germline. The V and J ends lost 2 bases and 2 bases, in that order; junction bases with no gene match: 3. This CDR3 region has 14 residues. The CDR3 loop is CASSYRQGTYEQYF. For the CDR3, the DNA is TGTGCCAGCAGTTACCGACAGGGCACCTACGAGCAGTACTTC.

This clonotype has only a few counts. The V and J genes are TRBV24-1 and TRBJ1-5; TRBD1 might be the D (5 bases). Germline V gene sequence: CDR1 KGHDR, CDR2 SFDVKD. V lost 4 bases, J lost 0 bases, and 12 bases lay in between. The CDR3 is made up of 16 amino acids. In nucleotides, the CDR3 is TGTGCCACCAGTGACCTGGCAGGGAATAGCAATCAGCCCCAGCATTTT. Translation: CATSDLAGNSNQPQHF.

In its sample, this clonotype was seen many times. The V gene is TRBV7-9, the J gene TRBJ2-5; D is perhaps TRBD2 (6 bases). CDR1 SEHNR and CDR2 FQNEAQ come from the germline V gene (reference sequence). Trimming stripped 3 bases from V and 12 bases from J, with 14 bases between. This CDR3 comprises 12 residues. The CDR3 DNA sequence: TGTGCCAGCAGCTTGCGTGAGGCTAGCGAGTACTTC. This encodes CASSLREASEYF.

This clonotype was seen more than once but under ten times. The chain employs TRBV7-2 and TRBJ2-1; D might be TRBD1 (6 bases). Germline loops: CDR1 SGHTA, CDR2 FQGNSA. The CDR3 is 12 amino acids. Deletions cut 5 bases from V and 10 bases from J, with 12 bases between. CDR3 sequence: CASSLTGTEQFF. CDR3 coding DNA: TGTGCCAGCAGCCTAACCGGGACAGAGCAGTTCTTC.

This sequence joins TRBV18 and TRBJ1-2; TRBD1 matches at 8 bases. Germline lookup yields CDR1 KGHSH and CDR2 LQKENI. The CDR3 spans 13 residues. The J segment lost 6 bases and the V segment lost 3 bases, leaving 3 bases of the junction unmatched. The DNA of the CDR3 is TGTGCCAGCTCACCGGACAGGGTAGATGGCTACACCTTC. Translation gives CASSPDRVDGYTF.

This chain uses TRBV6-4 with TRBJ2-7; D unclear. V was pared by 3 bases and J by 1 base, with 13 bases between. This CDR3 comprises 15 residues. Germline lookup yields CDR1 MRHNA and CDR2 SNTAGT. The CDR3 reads CASSEGAFPSYEQYF. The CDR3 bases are TGTGCCAGCAGTGAAGGAGCGTTCCCATCCTACGAGCAGTACTTC.

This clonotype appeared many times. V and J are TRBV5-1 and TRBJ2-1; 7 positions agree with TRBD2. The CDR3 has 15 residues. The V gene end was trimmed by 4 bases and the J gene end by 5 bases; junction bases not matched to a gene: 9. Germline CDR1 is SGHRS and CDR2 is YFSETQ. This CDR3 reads CASSKGRGGNNEQFF. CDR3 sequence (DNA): TGCGCCAGCAGCAAGGGGCGGGGAGGGAACAATGAGCAGTTCTTC.